Below are 5 T cell receptor beta chains sequenced from a single sample in a study of breast tumors, draining lymph nodes, adjacent tissues (dated by TCRdb to about 2016). Receptor libraries were prepared by multiplex PCR. Instrument on record: Illumina HiSeq 2000. Through fastp at Q25 and MiXCR, TCRdb rebuilt clones from the public reads, retaining in-frame beta chains. Under each unique CDR3 protein, matching rows form one entry showing the most common genes and DNA. This sample lists 150,000 to 200,000 distinct CDR3 sequences; approximately 30% were detected once. Around 4.5% of the sample belongs to the ten largest clones. The lymph node samples were taken from the axillary draining lymph nodes of breast cancer patients. Sequenced material: axillary lymph node tissue. The origin of the receptors is a female donor with breast cancer. Some clones in this sample may be carry-over from other donors' samples.

This clonotype was picked up many times. CDR3 DNA: TGTGCCAGCAGCTTTTTTAGTGCGTCGTACTCTGGGGCCAACGTCCTGACTTTC. Protein product: CASSFFSASYSGANVLTF. The chain is built from TRBV7-8 and TRBJ2-6; no clear D. Germline CDR1 reads SGHVS; CDR2 reads FQNEAQ. The CDR3 runs to 18 residues. Trimming took off 3 bases at V and 0 bases at J, with 15 bases between the two ends.

As regards this clonotype: This may arise from a read error, as a much more abundant clone is one base away. The chain combines TRBV20-1 with TRBJ2-7; 9 nucleotides match TRBD2. Germline loops: CDR1 DFQATT, CDR2 SNEGSKA (reference sequence). The CDR3 consists of 13 residues. The CDR3 here is CSATEGLAYERYF. As DNA, the CDR3 is TGCAGTGCTACAGAGGGACTAGCTTATGAGCGGTACTTC.

Ten or more counts support this clonotype. J is TRBJ1-5 and V is TRBV5-8; 7 bases map to TRBD1. V shed 3 bases, J shed 6 bases, and the junction held 9 bases outside the gene matches. Germline CDR1 and CDR2: SGHTS and YDEGEE. The CDR3 is made up of 15 amino acids. The CDR3, as DNA: TGTGCCAGCAGCTCCTTCCGACAGGGTCTTCAGCCCCAGCATTTT. Its protein is CASSSFRQGLQPQHF.

Worth noting for this clonotype: The germline gene is not matched at one end of the junction; a read error may be the cause. The J gene is TRBJ2-7, the V gene TRBV7-2; no definite D call. Germline V gene sequence: CDR1 SGHTA, CDR2 FQGNSA. The CDR3 has 14 residues. In nucleotides, the CDR3 is TGTGCCAGCAGCTTAGAATGGGCATCCTACGAGCATACCTTC. It is translated as CASSLEWASYEHTF.

This clonotype was counted ten times or more. The chain has TRBV19 and TRBJ2-5; 7 bases are a match to TRBD1. This CDR3 comprises 13 residues. Germline values: CDR1 LNHDA, CDR2 SQIVND (reference sequence). The V gene end was trimmed by 8 bases and the J gene end by 9 bases; junction bases not matched to a gene: 12. The CDR3, as DNA: TGTGCCAGTGCCTGGACAGGCGAGGTGGCCCAGTACTTC. It specifies CASAWTGEVAQYF.